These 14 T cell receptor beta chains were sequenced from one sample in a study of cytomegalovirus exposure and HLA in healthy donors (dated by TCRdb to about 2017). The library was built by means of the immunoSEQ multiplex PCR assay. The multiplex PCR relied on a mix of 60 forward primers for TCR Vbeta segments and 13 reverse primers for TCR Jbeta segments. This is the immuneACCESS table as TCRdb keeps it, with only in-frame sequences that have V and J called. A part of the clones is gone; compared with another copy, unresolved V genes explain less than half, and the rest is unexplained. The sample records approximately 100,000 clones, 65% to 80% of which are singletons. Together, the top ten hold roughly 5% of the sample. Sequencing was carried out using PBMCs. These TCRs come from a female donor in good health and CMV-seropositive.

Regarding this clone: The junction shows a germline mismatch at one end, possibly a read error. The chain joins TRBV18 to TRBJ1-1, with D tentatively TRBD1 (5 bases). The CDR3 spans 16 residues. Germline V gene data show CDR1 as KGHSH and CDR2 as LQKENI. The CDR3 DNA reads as TGTGCCAGCTCACCTGGGAGGACACCTAAGAACACTGACGCTTTCTTT. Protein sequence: CASSPGRTPKNTDAFF.

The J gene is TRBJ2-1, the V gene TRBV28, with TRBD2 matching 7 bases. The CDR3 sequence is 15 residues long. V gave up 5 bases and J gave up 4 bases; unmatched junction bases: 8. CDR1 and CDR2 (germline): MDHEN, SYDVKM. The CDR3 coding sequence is TGTGCCAGCAGTCCCCTTGGGGGAGGGTACAATGAGCAGTTCTTC. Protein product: CASSPLGGGYNEQFF.

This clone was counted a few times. As DNA, the CDR3 is TGTGCCAGCAGTCAGGACGGGGTAGGGTCACCCCTCCACTTT. Its translation: CASSQDGVGSPLHF. V is TRBV6-5 and J is TRBJ1-6; D gene uncertain. This CDR3 spans 14 amino acids. Trimming shortened V by 5 bases and J by 10 bases, and 15 bases separated the two germline ends. In germline, CDR1 is MNHEY, CDR2 SVGAGI.

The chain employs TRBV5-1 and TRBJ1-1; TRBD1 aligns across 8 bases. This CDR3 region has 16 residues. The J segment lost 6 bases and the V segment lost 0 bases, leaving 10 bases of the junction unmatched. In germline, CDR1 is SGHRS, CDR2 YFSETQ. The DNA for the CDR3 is TGCGCCAGCAGCTTGGCCGAGGGGACAGGCCGGTCTGAAGCTTTCTTT. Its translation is CASSLAEGTGRSEAFF.

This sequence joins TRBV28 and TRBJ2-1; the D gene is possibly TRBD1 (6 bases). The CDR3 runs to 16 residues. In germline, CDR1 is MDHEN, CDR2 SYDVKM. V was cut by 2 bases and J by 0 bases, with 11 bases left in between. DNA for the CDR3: TGTGCCAGCAGTTTAGTTACAGGGTTCTCCTACAATGAGCAGTTCTTC. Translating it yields CASSLVTGFSYNEQFF.

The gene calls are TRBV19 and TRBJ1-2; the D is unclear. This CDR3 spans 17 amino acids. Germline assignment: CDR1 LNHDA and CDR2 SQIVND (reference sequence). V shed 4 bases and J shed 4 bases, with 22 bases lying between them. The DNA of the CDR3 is TGTGCCAGTAGTACTCGTACCTCTCGGGAACAGACCTATGGCTACACCTTC. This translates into CASSTRTSREQTYGYTF.

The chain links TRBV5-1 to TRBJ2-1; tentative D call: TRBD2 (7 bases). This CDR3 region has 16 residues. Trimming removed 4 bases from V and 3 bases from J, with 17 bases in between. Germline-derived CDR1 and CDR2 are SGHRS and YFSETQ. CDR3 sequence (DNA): TGCGCCAGCAGCCTGGAGGGGGGGCTATTCTACAATGAGCAGTTCTTC. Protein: CASSLEGGLFYNEQFF.

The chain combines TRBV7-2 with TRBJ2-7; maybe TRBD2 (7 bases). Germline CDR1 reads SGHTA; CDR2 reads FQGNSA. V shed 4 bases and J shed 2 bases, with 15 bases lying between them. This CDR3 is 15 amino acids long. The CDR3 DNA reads TGTGCCAGCAGCTCGACGTGGGGGGGGCCCTACGAGCAGTACTTC. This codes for CASSSTWGGPYEQYF.

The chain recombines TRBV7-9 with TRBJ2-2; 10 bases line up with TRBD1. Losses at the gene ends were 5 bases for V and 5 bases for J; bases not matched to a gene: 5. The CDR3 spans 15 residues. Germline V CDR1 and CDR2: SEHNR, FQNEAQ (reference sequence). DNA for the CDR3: TGTGCCAGCAGCCCGGGACAGGGGAGAACCGGGGAGCTGTTTTTT. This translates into CASSPGQGRTGELFF.

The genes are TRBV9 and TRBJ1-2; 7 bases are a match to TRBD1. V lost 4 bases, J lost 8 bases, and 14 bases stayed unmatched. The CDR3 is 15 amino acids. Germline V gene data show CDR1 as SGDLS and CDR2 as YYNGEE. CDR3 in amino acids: CASSPTLERGRGYTF. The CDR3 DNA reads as TGTGCCAGCAGCCCCACTTTAGAAAGGGGGCGCGGCTACACCTTC.

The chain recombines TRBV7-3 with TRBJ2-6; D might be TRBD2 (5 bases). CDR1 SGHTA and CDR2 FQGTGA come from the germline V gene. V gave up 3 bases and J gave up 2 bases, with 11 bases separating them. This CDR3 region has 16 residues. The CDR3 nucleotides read TGTGCCAGCAGCTTCACCGGGGTTACTGGGGCCAACGTCCTGACTTTC. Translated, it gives CASSFTGVTGANVLTF.

In nucleotides, the CDR3 is TGTGCCAGCAGCTTAACCCCGACACCTAATTCACCCCTCCACTTT. Translating it yields CASSLTPTPNSPLHF. The chain combines TRBV7-2 with TRBJ1-6; D remains unclear. This CDR3 region has 15 residues. V was cut by 2 bases and J by 6 bases, with 11 bases left in between. Germline V CDR1 and CDR2: SGHTA, FQGNSA.

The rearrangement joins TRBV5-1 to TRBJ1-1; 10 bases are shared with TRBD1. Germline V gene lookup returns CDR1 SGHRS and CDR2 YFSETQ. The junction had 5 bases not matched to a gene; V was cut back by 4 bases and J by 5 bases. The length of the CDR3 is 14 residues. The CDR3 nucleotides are TGCGCCAGCAGCAGCGGGACAGGGGTTACTGAAGCTTTCTTT. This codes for CASSSGTGVTEAFF.

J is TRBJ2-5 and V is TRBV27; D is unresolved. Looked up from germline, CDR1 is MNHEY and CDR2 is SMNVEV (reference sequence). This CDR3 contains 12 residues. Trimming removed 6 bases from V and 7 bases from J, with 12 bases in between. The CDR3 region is CASRPLTGTQYF. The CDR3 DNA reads TGTGCCAGCAGACCACTAACCGGGACCCAGTACTTC.